One T cell receptor beta chain is described in this entry. Its antigen is unidentified. This entry comes from a study of shared clonotypes between healthy human individuals. CDR1 SEHNR and CDR2 FQNEAQ come from the germline V gene (reference sequence). The V end lost 5 bases, the J end lost 3 bases, and 20 bases lay between the germline ends. The CDR3 is 16 residues long. Researchers drew on around 83 million PBMCs for genomic DNA from unsorted samples. Roughly 300 ng DNA, 25,000 to 35,000 T cell genomes, went into unsorted PBMC replicate PCRs. In the authors' workflow: ImmunoSEQ supplied junction-only sequences lacking quality scores, so filtering was different. Profiled with immunoSEQ multiplex PCR; TCRdb holds only in-frame clones, not every one. V and J calls plus clone size are reproduced from that table; the DNA served to infer D and trimming. The sample consists of 450,000 to 600,000 clones, 79% of them appearing once.

Study outcomes and limitations: Few donors limited the genetic and exposure-history diversity represented.

The chain recombines TRBV7-9 with TRBJ2-7, with D tentatively TRBD1 (7 bases). The TCR sequence derives from a woman aged 35 to 49 in good health. Some clones in this sample may be carry-over from other donors' samples. The sample was PBMCs. CDR3 region: CASSPGDREWDYEQYF. CDR3 coding DNA: TGTGCCAGCAGCCCGGGAGACAGGGAATGGGACTACGAGCAGTACTTC.